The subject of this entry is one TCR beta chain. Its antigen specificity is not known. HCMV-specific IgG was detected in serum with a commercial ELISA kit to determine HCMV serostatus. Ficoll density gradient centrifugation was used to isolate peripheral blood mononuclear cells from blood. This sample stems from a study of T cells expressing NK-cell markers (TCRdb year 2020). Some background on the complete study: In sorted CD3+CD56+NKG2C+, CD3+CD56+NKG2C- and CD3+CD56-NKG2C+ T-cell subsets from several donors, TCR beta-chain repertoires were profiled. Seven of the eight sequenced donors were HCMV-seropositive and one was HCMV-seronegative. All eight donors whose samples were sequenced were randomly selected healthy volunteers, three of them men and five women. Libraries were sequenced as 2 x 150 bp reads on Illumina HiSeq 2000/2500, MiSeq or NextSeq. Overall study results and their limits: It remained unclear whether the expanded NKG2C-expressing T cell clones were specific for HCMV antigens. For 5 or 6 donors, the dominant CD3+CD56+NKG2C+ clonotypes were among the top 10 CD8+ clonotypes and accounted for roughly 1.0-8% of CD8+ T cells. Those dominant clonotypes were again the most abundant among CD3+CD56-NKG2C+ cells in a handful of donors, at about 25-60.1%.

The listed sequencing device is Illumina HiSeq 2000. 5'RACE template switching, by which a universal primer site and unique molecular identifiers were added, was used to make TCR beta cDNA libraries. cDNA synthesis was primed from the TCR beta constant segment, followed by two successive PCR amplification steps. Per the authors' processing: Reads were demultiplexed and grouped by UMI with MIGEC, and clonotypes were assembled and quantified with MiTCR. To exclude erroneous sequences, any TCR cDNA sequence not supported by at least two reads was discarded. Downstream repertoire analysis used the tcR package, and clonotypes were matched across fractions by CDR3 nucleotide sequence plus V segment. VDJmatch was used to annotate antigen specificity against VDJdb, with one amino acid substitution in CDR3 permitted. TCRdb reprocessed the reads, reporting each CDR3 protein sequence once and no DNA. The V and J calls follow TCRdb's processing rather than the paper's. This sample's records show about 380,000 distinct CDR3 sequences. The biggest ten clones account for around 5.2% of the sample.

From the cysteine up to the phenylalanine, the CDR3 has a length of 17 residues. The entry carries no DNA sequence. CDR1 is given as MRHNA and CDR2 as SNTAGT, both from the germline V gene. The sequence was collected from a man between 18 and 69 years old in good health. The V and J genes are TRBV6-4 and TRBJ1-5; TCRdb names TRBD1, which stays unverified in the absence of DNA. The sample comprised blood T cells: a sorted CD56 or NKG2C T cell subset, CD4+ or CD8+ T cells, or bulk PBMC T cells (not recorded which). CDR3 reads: CASRGDIGRRRLAPQHF.